This T cell receptor beta chain was obtained from a study of response to subunit inactivated influenza vaccine. Notes on the study in general: The authors offered the suggestion that each seasonal influenza vaccination recruits few new T cells.

A word on this clonotype: The antigen is undetermined.

From the RT-PCR reads, TCRdb called clonotypes with MiXCR, one entry per CDR3 protein. Of 530,000 or so distinct CDR3 sequences in the sample, 25% were seen once. The V and J ends lost 3 bases and 1 base, in that order; junction bases with no gene match: 3. CDR3 size: 15 residues. The sample was CD4+ T cells sorted from PBMCs, taken 4 to 6 days after vaccination. The V call is TRBV12-3 or TRBV12-4, the J call TRBJ2-5, with TRBD2 matching 9 bases. This TCR was recovered from a man aged 50-60 years who received an inactivated influenza vaccine. The CDR3 here is CASSLRSGSQETQYF. The CDR3, as DNA: TGTGCCAGCAGTTTGCGTAGCGGGAGCCAAGAGACCCAGTACTTC.